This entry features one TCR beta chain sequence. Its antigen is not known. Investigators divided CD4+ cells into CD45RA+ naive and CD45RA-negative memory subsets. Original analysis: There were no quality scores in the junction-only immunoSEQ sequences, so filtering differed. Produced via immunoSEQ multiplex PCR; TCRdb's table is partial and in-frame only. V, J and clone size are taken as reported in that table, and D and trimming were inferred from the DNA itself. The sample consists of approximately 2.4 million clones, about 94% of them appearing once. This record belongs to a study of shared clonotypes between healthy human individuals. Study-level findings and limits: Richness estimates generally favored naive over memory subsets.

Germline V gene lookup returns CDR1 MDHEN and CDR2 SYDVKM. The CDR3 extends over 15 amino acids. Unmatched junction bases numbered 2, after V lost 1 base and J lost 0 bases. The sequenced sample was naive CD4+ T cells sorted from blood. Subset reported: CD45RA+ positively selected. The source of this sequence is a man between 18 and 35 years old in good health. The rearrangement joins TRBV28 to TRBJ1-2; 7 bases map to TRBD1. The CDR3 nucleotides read TGTGCCAGCAGTTTATCAGGGGGGACTAACTATGGCTACACCTTC. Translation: CASSLSGGTNYGYTF.